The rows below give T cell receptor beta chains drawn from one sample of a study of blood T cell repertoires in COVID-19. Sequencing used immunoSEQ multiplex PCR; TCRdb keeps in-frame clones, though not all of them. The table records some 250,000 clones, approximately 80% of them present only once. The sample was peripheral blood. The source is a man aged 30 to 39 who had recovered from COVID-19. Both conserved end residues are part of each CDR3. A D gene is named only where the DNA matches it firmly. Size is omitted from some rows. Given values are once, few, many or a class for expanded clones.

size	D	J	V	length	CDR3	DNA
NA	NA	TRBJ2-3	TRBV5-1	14	CASSLGTDTDTQYF	TGCGCCAGCAGCTTGGGAACAGACACAGATACGCAGTATTTT
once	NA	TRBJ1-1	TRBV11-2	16	CASSSDFWGVNTEAFF	TGTGCCAGCAGCTCGGACTTCTGGGGGGTGAACACTGAAGCTTTCTTT
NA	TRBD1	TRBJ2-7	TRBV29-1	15	CSVEERGTGAYEQYF	TGCAGCGTTGAAGAGCGGGGGACAGGGGCCTACGAGCAGTACTTC
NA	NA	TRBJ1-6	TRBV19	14	CASSLTAYNSPLHF	TGTGCCAGTTCCTTGACAGCATATAATTCACCCCTCCACTTT
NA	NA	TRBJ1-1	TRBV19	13	CASSIGRNTEAFF	TGTGCCAGTAGTATAGGGAGGAACACTGAAGCTTTCTTT
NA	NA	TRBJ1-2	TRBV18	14	CASSPLSPNYGYTF	TGTGCCAGCTCACCCCTGAGCCCAAACTATGGCTACACCTTC
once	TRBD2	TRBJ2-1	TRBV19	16	CASRTTSGASYNEQFF	TGTGCCAGTAGGACGACTAGCGGGGCCTCCTACAATGAGCAGTTCTTC
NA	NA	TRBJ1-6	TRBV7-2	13	CASGKVGVSPLHF	TGTGCCAGCGGCAAGGTCGGGGTCTCACCCCTCCACTTT
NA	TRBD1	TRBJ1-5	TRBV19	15	CASTGTGGFNQPQHF	TGTGCCAGCACGGGGACAGGGGGCTTCAATCAGCCCCAGCATTTT
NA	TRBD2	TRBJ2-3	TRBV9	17	CASSPGGGGLAVDTQYF	TGTGCCAGCAGCCCCGGAGGGGGGGGACTAGCGGTTGATACGCAGTATTTT
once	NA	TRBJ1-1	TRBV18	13	CASSRQVDTEAFF	TGTGCCAGCTCAAGACAGGTGGACACTGAAGCTTTCTTT
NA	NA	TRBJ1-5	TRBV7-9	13	CASSFSIGQPQHF	TGTGCCAGCAGCTTCTCGATCGGTCAGCCCCAGCATTTT
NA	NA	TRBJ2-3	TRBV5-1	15	CASSRIGGVADTQYF	TGCGCCAGCAGCCGCATAGGAGGGGTGGCAGATACGCAGTATTTT
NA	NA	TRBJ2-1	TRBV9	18	CASSVGSGLAAMYNEQFF	TGTGCCAGCAGCGTAGGATCCGGATTAGCGGCAATGTACAATGAGCAGTTCTTC
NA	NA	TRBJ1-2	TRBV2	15	CASSEVGDSLNGYTF	TGTGCCAGCAGTGAAGTGGGGGACTCTCTGAATGGCTACACCTTC
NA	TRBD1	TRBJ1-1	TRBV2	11	CASRWQGGAFF	TGTGCCAGCAGGTGGCAGGGGGGAGCTTTCTTT
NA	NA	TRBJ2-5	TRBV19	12	CASSPPSETQYF	TGTGCCAGTAGTCCCCCTTCCGAGACCCAGTACTTC
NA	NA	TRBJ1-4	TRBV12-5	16	CASGLVLGQSNEKLFF	TGTGCTAGTGGTTTGGTACTGGGGCAGAGTAATGAAAAACTGTTTTTT
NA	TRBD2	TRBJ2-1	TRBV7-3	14	CASSAGGVYNEQFF	TGTGCCAGCAGCGCCGGGGGGGTCTACAATGAGCAGTTCTTC
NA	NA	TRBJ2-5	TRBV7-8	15	CASSLEYSRVETQYF	TGTGCCAGCAGCTTAGAATACTCCAGGGTGGAGACCCAGTACTTC
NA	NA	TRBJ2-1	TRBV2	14	CASSENTGSGEQFF	TGTGCCAGCAGTGAAAATACGGGGTCCGGTGAGCAGTTCTTC
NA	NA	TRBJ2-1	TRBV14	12	CASSSSGPYQFF	TGTGCCAGCAGCTCAAGCGGCCCTTACCAGTTCTTC
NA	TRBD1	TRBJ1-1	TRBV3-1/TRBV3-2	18	CASSRSYNGQGFLTEAFF	TGTGCCAGCAGCCGATCGTATAATGGACAGGGTTTTCTTACTGAAGCTTTCTTT
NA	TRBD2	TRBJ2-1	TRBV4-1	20	CASSRKELAGAQSSYNEQFF	TGCGCCAGCAGCCGAAAGGAGCTAGCGGGGGCTCAGAGCTCCTACAATGAGCAGTTCTTC
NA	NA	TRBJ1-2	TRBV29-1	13	CSATSGGMYGYTF	TGCAGCGCTACCTCGGGGGGGATGTATGGCTACACCTTC
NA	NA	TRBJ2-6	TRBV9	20	CASSVVSGFLEGTGANVLTF	TGTGCCAGCAGCGTAGTATCTGGGTTTCTCGAGGGAACTGGGGCCAACGTCCTGACTTTC
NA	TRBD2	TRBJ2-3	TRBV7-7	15	CASSLELGLAGTQYF	TGTGCCAGCAGCTTAGAGTTAGGACTAGCGGGGACGCAGTATTTT
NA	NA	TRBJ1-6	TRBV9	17	CASSPPLRGSGNSPLHF	TGTGCCAGCAGCCCCCCCTTGCGCGGAAGTGGGAATTCACCCCTCCACTTT
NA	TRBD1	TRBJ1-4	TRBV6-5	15	CASRGPGTANEKLFF	TGTGCCAGCAGGGGCCCCGGGACAGCGAATGAAAAACTGTTTTTT
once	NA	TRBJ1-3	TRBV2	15	CASSGQLQSGNTIYF	TGTGCCAGCAGCGGACAGCTACAATCTGGAAACACCATATATTTT
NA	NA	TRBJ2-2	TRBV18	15	CASSAKEAGGGELFF	TGTGCCAGCTCAGCCAAGGAGGCCGGTGGCGGGGAGCTGTTTTTT
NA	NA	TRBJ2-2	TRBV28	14	CASNRRGLAGELFF	TGTGCCAGCAACCGCAGGGGATTAGCCGGGGAGCTGTTTTTT
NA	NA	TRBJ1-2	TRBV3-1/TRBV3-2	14	CASSHRGSNYGYTF	TGTGCCAGCAGCCACAGGGGTTCCAACTATGGCTACACCTTC
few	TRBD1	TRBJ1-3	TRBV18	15	CASSPGQGDGNTIYF	TGTGCCAGCTCACCAGGGCAGGGGGACGGAAACACCATATATTTT
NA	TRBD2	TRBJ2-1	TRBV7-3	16	CASSSVGAGGPGEQFF	TGTGCCAGCAGCTCCGTGGGAGCGGGGGGGCCGGGTGAGCAGTTCTTC
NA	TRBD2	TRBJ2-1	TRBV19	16	CASSPPAGGGYNEQFF	TGTGCCAGTAGTCCCCCGGCGGGCGGGGGCTACAATGAGCAGTTCTTC
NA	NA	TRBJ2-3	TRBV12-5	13	CASGPGVRDTQYF	TGTGCTAGTGGGCCGGGGGTGAGAGATACGCAGTATTTT
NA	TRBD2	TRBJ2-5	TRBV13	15	CASSLLRGGRETQYF	TGTGCCAGCAGCTTACTACGGGGGGGCCGGGAGACCCAGTACTTC
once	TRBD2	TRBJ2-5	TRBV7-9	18	CASSGNMGAGGPWETQYF	TGTGCCAGCAGCGGAAACATGGGGGCGGGGGGGCCTTGGGAGACCCAGTACTTC
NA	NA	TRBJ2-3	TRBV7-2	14	CASSLGGDTDTQYF	TGTGCCAGCAGCCTAGGGGGGGATACAGATACGCAGTATTTT